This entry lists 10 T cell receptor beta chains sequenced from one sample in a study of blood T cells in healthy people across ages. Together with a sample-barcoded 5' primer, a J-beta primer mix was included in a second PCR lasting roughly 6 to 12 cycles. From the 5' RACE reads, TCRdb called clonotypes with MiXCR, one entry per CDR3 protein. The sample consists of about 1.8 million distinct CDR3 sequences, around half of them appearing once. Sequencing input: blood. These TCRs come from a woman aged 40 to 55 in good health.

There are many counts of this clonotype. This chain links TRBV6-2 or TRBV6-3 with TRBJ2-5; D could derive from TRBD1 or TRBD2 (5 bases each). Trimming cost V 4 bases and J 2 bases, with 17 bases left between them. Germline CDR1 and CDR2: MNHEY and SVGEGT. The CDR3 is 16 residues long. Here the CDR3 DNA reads TGTGCCAGCAGTTTAACCCGAGGGACCACACAAGAGACCCAGTACTTC. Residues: CASSLTRGTTQETQYF.

The CDR3 DNA reads TGCGCCAGCAGCTTTGAGGAAGACTACAATGAGCAGTTCTTC. It specifies CASSFEEDYNEQFF. The rearrangement joins TRBV5-1 to TRBJ2-1; no firm D call. The CDR3 is 14 residues long. V was pared by 2 bases and J by 3 bases, with 9 bases between. CDR1 is SGHRS and CDR2 is YFSETQ in the germline V gene.

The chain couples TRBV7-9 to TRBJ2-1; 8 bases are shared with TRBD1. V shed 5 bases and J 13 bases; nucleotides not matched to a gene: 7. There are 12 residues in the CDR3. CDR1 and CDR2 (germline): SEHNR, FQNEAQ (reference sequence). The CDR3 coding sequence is TGTGCCAGCAGCCCGAAACAGGGGGTTCAGTTCTTC. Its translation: CASSPKQGVQFF.

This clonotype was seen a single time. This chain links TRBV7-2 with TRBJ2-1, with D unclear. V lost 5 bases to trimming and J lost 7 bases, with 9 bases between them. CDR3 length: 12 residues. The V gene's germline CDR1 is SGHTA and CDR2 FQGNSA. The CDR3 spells CASSHDKNEQFF. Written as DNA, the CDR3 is TGTGCCAGCAGCCACGACAAGAATGAGCAGTTCTTC.

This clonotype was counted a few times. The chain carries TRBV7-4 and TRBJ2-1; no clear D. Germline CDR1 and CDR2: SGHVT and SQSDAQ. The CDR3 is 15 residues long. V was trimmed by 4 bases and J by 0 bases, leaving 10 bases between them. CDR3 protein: CASSSLISSYNEQFF. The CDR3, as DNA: TGTGCCAGCAGCTCTTTAATAAGCTCCTACAATGAGCAGTTCTTC.

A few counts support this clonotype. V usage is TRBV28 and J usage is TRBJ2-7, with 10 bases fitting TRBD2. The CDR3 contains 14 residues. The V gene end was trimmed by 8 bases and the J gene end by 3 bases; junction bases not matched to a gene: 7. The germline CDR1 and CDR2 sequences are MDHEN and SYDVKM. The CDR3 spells CASRSGGRIYEQYF. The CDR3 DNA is TGTGCCAGCCGTAGCGGGGGGCGAATCTACGAGCAGTACTTC.

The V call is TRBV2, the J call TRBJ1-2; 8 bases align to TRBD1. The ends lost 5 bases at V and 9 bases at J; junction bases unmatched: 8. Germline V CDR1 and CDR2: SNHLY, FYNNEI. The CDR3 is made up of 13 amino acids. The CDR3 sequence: CASSSRDRHSYTF. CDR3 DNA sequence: TGTGCCAGCAGTTCACGGGACAGGCATAGCTACACCTTC.

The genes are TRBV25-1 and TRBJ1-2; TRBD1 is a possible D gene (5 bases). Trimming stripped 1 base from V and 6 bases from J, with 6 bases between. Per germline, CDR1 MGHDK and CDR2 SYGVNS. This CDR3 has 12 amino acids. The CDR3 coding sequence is TGTGCCAGCAGTGAATGGGGGGATGGCTACACCTTC. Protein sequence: CASSEWGDGYTF.

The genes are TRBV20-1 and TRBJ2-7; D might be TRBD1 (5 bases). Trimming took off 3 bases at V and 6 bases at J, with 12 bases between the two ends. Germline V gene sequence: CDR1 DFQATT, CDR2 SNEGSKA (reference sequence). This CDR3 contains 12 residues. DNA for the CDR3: TGCAGTGCTAGCCATCAGGGATCCGAGCAGTACTTC. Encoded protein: CSASHQGSEQYF.

DNA of the CDR3: TGCGCCAGCAGCGTGGGGGACAGGGCGGCTTCTGGCTACACCTTC. Amino acid sequence: CASSVGDRAASGYTF. The genes are TRBV5-1 and TRBJ1-2, with 9 bases lining up with TRBD1. Germline-derived CDR1 and CDR2 are SGHRS and YFSETQ. V gave up 4 bases and J gave up 7 bases; unmatched junction bases: 11. The CDR3 contains 15 residues.